This T cell receptor (beta chain) was retrieved from a study of CD8 T cells in Susac syndrome. An input of 0.5 to 1 ug of RNA was subjected to reverse transcription using random hexamers. Amplification of TCR beta CDR3 across 54 Vbeta and 13 Jbeta was performed with immunoSEQ multiplex PCR. MiXCR was run by TCRdb on the immunoSEQ multiplex PCR reads, yielding one entry per CDR3 protein. This table holds about 300,000 distinct CDR3 sequences, 92% found once. Study-wide results and caveats: Acknowledgment was made by the study that its TCR sequencing and HLA analysis involved a relatively small number of individuals.

Germline values: CDR1 GTSNPN, CDR2 SVGIG (reference sequence). This CDR3 region has 12 residues. The germline V and J ends were trimmed by 5 bases and 0 bases, with 8 bases remaining between them. It was treatment-naive patients with stable or active relapsing-remitting disease who made up the multiple sclerosis controls. FACS enriched CD8+ TEMRA cells, while bulk CD8+ and CD4+ were negatively isolated. As for this clonotype: Its antigen is not identified.

This TCR was sampled from a human donor with multiple sclerosis. The sequencing sample was made of CD4+ T cells from PBMCs. This sequence joins TRBV30 and TRBJ2-7, with no clear D. Written as DNA, the CDR3 is TGTGCCTGGCGCCGGGTCTCCTACGAGCAGTACTTC. Residues: CAWRRVSYEQYF.